This entry concerns a single TCR beta chain. These data are taken from a study of blood T cell repertoires in COVID-19. Here immunoSEQ multiplex PCR was the method, and the copy in TCRdb shows in-frame clones only, minus some. The data hold about 270,000 clones, with around 89% observed a single time. CDR1 SGHKS and CDR2 YYEKEE come from the germline V gene (reference sequence). The V gene lost 8 bases and the J gene lost 3 bases, with 15 bases spanning the gap. There are 14 residues in the CDR3. Source material: PBMCs or T cells enriched from blood (not recorded which). The genes are TRBV5-5 and TRBJ1-3; weak D call: TRBD1 (5 bases). This TCR was recovered from a woman in her 40s with acute COVID-19. CDR3 residues: CASNLGAGGNTIYF. CDR3 bases: TGTGCCAGTAACTTAGGGGCAGGTGGAAACACCATATATTTT.